A selection of T cell receptor beta chains follows, all from one sample in a study of cytomegalovirus exposure and HLA in healthy donors. The assay was immunoSEQ multiplex PCR, and TCRdb's table has in-frame clones only and misses some. Among 170,000 or so clones listed, roughly 80% were seen once. Sequenced input: PBMCs. These receptors were collected from a male donor in good health and CMV-seropositive. CDR3s include the opening cysteine and the closing phenylalanine or tryptophan. Not every row has a clone size; where given, it reads once, few, many or a size class.

j_call v_call clone_size cdr3_length cdr3_aa
TRBJ1-6 TRBV7-8 NA 16 CASSLRDRGLQAPLHF
TRBJ2-5 TRBV18 NA 10 CASLRETQYF
TRBJ1-5 TRBV28 NA 15 CASSLETGPDQPQHF
TRBJ1-1 TRBV28 once 15 CASSLFGGLDTEAFF
TRBJ2-1 TRBV9 NA 14 CASSPTTGRGEQFF
TRBJ2-5 TRBV7-2 NA 11 CASSPQETQYF
TRBJ2-7 TRBV15 NA 16 CATSRRTSGRGDEQYF
TRBJ2-3 TRBV7-9 NA 16 CASSSRQGVLTDTQYF
TRBJ2-3 TRBV29-1 NA 13 CSVRLAVADTQYF
TRBJ2-1 TRBV6-5 NA 14 CASSYWGSDNEQFF
TRBJ2-1 TRBV5-1 NA 16 CASSLLSGRGVNEQFF
TRBJ2-3 TRBV7-9 once 14 CASTKTGITDTQYF
TRBJ1-3 TRBV7-3 NA 13 CASSTGSGNTIYF
TRBJ1-2 TRBV6-5 NA 14 CASSRSQSYYGYTF
TRBJ2-2 TRBV7-8 NA 15 CASSHRLAGTGELFF
TRBJ2-3 TRBV27 NA 16 CASSRDYLPQGDTQYF
TRBJ1-2 TRBV29-1 NA 15 CSVVGPGETNYGYTF
TRBJ2-1 TRBV30 NA 14 CALEGERVNNEQFF
TRBJ1-4 TRBV7-2 NA 15 CASSQIGGTGEKLFF
TRBJ1-2 TRBV29-1 NA 13 CSARQGAGEGYTF
TRBJ2-1 TRBV6-6 NA 16 CASHGWDTSQGNEQFF
TRBJ1-4 TRBV19 once 14 CASSTTALSEKLFF
TRBJ1-4 TRBV5-1 NA 15 CASSETGQRGEKLFF
TRBJ2-5 TRBV19 few 16 CASSIGLAVDQETQYF
TRBJ2-3 TRBV27 NA 14 CASSLSSSTDTQYF
TRBJ1-2 TRBV25-1 NA 14 CASSEWTGGYGYTF
TRBJ2-2 TRBV19 NA 17 CASSIKTSGINTGELFF
TRBJ2-5 TRBV28 NA 16 CASSFGGRVYQETQYF
TRBJ2-7 TRBV7-9 NA 14 CASSYLTEPYEQYF
TRBJ1-1 TRBV6-4 NA 14 CASSDSNRDTEAFF
TRBJ2-7 TRBV28 NA 15 CAGRGGRGGPREQYF
TRBJ2-2 TRBV9 NA 14 CASSVSGNTGELFF